Presented here are 21 T cell receptor beta chains from one specimen sequenced in a study of beta chain features in type 1 diabetes. TCRB transcripts that were expressed got sequenced, as all of the isolated RNA had been reverse transcribed. Profiled with immunoSEQ multiplex PCR; TCRdb holds only in-frame clones, not every one. Of 300,000 to 350,000 clones in the sample, 12% to 15% were seen once. What was sequenced was central memory CD4+ T cells from blood. These TCRs come from a man in his thirties or forties in good health.

At least ten counts were recorded for this clone. The chain recombines TRBV7-8 with TRBJ2-5; perhaps TRBD2 as D (7 bases). The CDR3 totals 17 residues. The germline V gene has CDR1 SGHVS and CDR2 FQNEAQ. Trimming cost V 2 bases and J 5 bases, with 21 bases left between them. The CDR3 region has the DNA TGTGCCAGCAGCTTAATCGTCTTGACGGGGGGCGCTGAGACCCAGTACTTC. Protein: CASSLIVLTGGAETQYF.

This CDR3 is CASSSRGGSANTEAFF. CDR3 in DNA: TGCGCCAGCAGCTCCCGAGGAGGCTCGGCGAACACTGAAGCTTTCTTT. The J gene is TRBJ1-1, the V gene TRBV5-1; D not certain. This CDR3 region has 16 residues. Per the germline V gene, CDR1 is SGHRS and CDR2 is YFSETQ. V was cut by 3 bases and J by 1 base, with 16 bases left in between.

This clone was picked up many times. V and J are TRBV9 and TRBJ2-1; D remains unclear. This CDR3 contains 15 residues. Germline V gene lookup returns CDR1 SGDLS and CDR2 YYNGEE. With 7 bases removed from V and 0 bases from J, the gap between germline ends came to 14 bases. The CDR3 loop reads CASGGLGNSYNEQFF. The DNA for the CDR3 is TGTGCCAGCGGCGGATTGGGAAACTCCTACAATGAGCAGTTCTTC.

J is TRBJ2-5 and V is TRBV7-8; the match to TRBD2 covers 12 bases. V lost 5 bases, J lost 5 bases, and 6 bases stayed unmatched. The CDR3 extends over 15 amino acids. CDR1 and CDR2 from the germline V gene are SGHVS and FQNEAQ. CDR3 DNA: TGTGCCAGCAGCCCGCTGACTAGCGGGGGTGAGACCCAGTACTTC. Translated, it gives CASSPLTSGGETQYF.

This clone was seen more than once but under ten times. This chain uses TRBV6-5 with TRBJ1-3; 9 bases align to TRBD1. The CDR3 extends over 15 amino acids. Germline assignment: CDR1 MNHEY and CDR2 SVGAGI. Losses at the gene ends were 8 bases for V and 2 bases for J; bases not matched to a gene: 7. CDR3 loop: CASSIQGAPGNTIYF. CDR3 bases: TGTGCCAGCTCTATACAGGGGGCGCCTGGAAACACCATATATTTT.

This clone was seen a handful of times. The chain links TRBV6-1 to TRBJ1-5; D unresolved. Deletions cut 6 bases from V and 0 bases from J, with 12 bases between. This CDR3 is 15 amino acids long. Germline V gene sequence: CDR1 MNHNS, CDR2 SASEGT. In DNA form, the CDR3 reads TGTGCCAGCAGCCTCGCAAGGTATAGCAATCAGCCCCAGCATTTT. Residues: CASSLARYSNQPQHF.

The CDR3 region is CASRRGQPQHF. DNA of the CDR3: TGTGCCAGCAGGAGGGGTCAGCCCCAGCATTTT. V and J are TRBV27 and TRBJ1-5; tentatively, D is TRBD1 (5 bases). Germline values: CDR1 MNHEY, CDR2 SMNVEV (reference sequence). V dropped 6 bases and J dropped 6 bases, with 6 bases sitting between them. This CDR3 has 11 amino acids.

V is TRBV7-9 and J is TRBJ2-2, with D perhaps TRBD1 (6 bases). The CDR3 contains 16 residues. V gave up 5 bases and J gave up 1 base, with 14 bases separating them. Looked up from germline, CDR1 is SEHNR and CDR2 is FQNEAQ (reference sequence). As DNA, the CDR3 is TGTGCCAGCAGCCGGCCGACAGGCCGGAACACCGGGGAGCTGTTTTTT. It specifies CASSRPTGRNTGELFF.

There are a few counts of this clone. This sequence joins TRBV5-1 and TRBJ1-4; D is perhaps TRBD1 (5 bases). Trimming stripped 0 bases from V and 4 bases from J, with 10 bases between. The CDR3 sequence is 15 residues long. Germline lookup yields CDR1 SGHRS and CDR2 YFSETQ. CDR3: CASSLAQVDNEKLFF. The DNA for the CDR3 is TGCGCCAGCAGCTTGGCACAGGTCGATAATGAAAAACTGTTTTTT.

This chain links TRBV29-1 with TRBJ2-5; D may correspond to TRBD1 or TRBD2 (7 bases each). This CDR3 comprises 14 residues. Germline V CDR1 and CDR2: SQVTM, ANQGSEA. The V end lost 8 bases, the J end lost 5 bases, and 21 bases lay between the germline ends. The CDR3 DNA is TGCAGCTATCCTTGGACAGGACTAGGGGAGACCCAGTACTTC. Translating it yields CSYPWTGLGETQYF.

This clone was seen only once. CDR3 in amino acids: CASSIGLAGGQETQYF. The CDR3 DNA sequence: TGCGCCAGCAGCATAGGACTAGCGGGGGGACAAGAGACCCAGTACTTC. J is TRBJ2-5 and V is TRBV5-1; 14 bases fit TRBD2. The junction had 4 bases not matched to a gene; V was cut back by 4 bases and J by 2 bases. The CDR3 is 16 amino acids. Germline V CDR1 and CDR2: SGHRS, YFSETQ.

The chain uses TRBV5-6 and TRBJ1-2; TRBD1 might be the D (6 bases). V was trimmed by 2 bases and J by 3 bases, leaving 11 bases between them. CDR1 and CDR2 (germline): SGHDT, YYEEEE. There are 14 residues in the CDR3. CDR3 protein: CASSFEGGYYGYTF. The CDR3 nucleotides are TGTGCCAGCAGCTTTGAGGGGGGGTACTATGGCTACACCTTC.

This clone was seen repeatedly, ten times or more. The chain couples TRBV5-4 to TRBJ2-7, with D possibly being TRBD1 or TRBD2 (8 bases each). Per the germline V gene, CDR1 is SGHNT and CDR2 is YYREEE (reference sequence). The CDR3 runs to 15 residues. CDR3 DNA sequence: TGTGCCAGCAGGTTGGGAGGACAGGGCGGGGGGGAGCAGTACGTC. Its protein product is CASRLGGQGGGEQYV.

The chain employs TRBV7-7 and TRBJ2-5; weak D call: TRBD1 (6 bases). Germline loops: CDR1 SSHAT, CDR2 FNYEAQ (reference sequence). This CDR3 has 15 residues. Trimming stripped 5 bases from V and 2 bases from J, with 15 bases between. CDR3 protein: CASSPWTEIQETQYF. CDR3 sequence (DNA): TGTGCCAGCAGCCCCTGGACAGAAATACAAGAGACCCAGTACTTC.

This clone was counted many times. The chain recombines TRBV18 with TRBJ1-1; no reliable D call. Germline loops: CDR1 KGHSH, CDR2 LQKENI. With 6 bases removed from V and 0 bases from J, the gap between germline ends came to 8 bases. There are 13 residues in the CDR3. CDR3 nucleotide sequence: TGTGCCAGCTCCCCGGAGGTGAACACTGAAGCTTTCTTT. This encodes CASSPEVNTEAFF.

This clone was counted a few times. This chain connects TRBV2 to TRBJ2-3; 7 positions agree with TRBD2. Germline V gene data show CDR1 as SNHLY and CDR2 as FYNNEI. The CDR3 is made up of 15 amino acids. Trimming removed 6 bases from V and 1 base from J; junction bases left unmatched: 7. The CDR3 nucleotides are TGTGCCAGCAGCGCAGGGAGGGGAGGCACAGATACGCAGTATTTT. This sequence encodes CASSAGRGGTDTQYF.

V gene TRBV4-1 combines with J gene TRBJ1-4, with D perhaps matching TRBD1 (6 bases). The V gene's germline CDR1 is MGHRA and CDR2 YSYEKL. V shed 1 base and J shed 0 bases, with 9 bases lying between them. The CDR3 is 16 residues long. The DNA of the CDR3 is TGCGCCAGCAGCCAAGGGACAGTTGCAACTAATGAAAAACTGTTTTTT. Amino acid sequence: CASSQGTVATNEKLFF.

This clone was found many times. This chain links TRBV14 with TRBJ2-1; no clear D gene. The CDR3 consists of 12 residues. V lost 3 bases and J 6 bases, leaving 6 bases between the germline ends. The germline V gene has CDR1 SGHDN and CDR2 FVKESK. Here the CDR3 DNA reads TGTGCCAGCAGCCAGGAGTTCAATGAGCAGTTCTTC. Translated: CASSQEFNEQFF.

The V gene is TRBV6-6, the J gene TRBJ2-7; D is perhaps TRBD2 (6 bases). V was cut by 11 bases and J by 7 bases, with 21 bases left in between. This CDR3 is built from 13 residues. CDR1 and CDR2 (germline): MNHNY, SVGAGI (reference sequence). The CDR3 DNA reads TGTGCCTCCAGGGACTTCCCTTATGGGGAGCAGTACGTC. Amino acids: CASRDFPYGEQYV.

The table lists this clone with a few counts. The gene calls are TRBV7-2 and TRBJ2-5; the D call may be TRBD1 or TRBD2 (6 bases each). Germline V lookup: CDR1 SGHTA, CDR2 FQGNSA. Trimming left V 5 bases short and J 3 bases short, with 16 bases between. The CDR3 sequence is 15 residues long. Here the CDR3 reads CASSIAGHSKETQYF. The CDR3 DNA follows: TGTGCCAGCAGCATCGCGGGACACAGCAAAGAGACCCAGTACTTC.

The chain joins TRBV6-6 to TRBJ2-7; tentatively, D is TRBD1 or TRBD2 (6 bases each). Germline CDR1 MNHNY, CDR2 SVGAGI (reference sequence). Trimming took off 7 bases at V and 3 bases at J, with 16 bases between the two ends. The CDR3 is 14 residues long. The CDR3 reads CASTLTSRGYEQYF. CDR3 DNA: TGTGCCAGCACGCTAACTAGCAGGGGCTACGAGCAGTACTTC.